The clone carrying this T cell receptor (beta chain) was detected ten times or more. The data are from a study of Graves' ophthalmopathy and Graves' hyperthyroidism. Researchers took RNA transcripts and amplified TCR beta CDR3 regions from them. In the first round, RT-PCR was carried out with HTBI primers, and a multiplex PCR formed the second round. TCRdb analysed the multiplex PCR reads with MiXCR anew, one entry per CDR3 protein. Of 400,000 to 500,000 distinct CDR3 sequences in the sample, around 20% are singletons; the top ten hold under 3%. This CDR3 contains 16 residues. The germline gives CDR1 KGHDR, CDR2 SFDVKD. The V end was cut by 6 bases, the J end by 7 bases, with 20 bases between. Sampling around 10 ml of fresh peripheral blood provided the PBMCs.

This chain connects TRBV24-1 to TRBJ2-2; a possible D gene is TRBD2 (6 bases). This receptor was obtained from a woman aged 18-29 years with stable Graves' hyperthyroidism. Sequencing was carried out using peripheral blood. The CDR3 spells CATSLGTSRGGGELFF. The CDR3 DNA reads TGTGCCACCAGTCTCGGGACCTCCCGGGGAGGCGGGGAGCTGTTTTTT.